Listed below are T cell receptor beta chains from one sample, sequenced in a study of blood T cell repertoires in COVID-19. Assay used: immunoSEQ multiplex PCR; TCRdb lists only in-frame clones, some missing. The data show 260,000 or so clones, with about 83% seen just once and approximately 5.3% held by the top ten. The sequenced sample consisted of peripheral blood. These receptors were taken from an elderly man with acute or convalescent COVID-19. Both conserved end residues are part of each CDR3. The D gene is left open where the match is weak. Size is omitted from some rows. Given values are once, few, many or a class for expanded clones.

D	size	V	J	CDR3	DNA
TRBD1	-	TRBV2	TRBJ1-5	CASSEWKGAGGNQPQHF	TGTGCCAGCAGTGAATGGAAGGGGGCCGGTGGCAATCAGCCCCAGCATTTT
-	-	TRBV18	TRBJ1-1	CASSPPVGKYTEAFF	TGTGCCAGCTCACCACCGGTGGGCAAGTACACTGAAGCTTTCTTT
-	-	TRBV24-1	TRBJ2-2	CATSDFGGGTGELFF	TGTGCCACCAGTGATTTTGGGGGCGGCACCGGGGAGCTGTTTTTT
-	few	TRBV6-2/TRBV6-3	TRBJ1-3	CASSYRPGTKFSGNTIYF	TGTGCCAGCAGTTACCGTCCCGGGACAAAGTTCTCTGGAAACACCATATATTTT
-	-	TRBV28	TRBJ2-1	CASSLLGSNEQFF	TGTGCCAGCAGTTTATTAGGGAGTAATGAGCAGTTCTTC
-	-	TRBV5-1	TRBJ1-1	CASSLGGQVGTEAFF	TGCGCCAGCAGCTTGGGGGGACAAGTGGGGACTGAAGCTTTCTTT
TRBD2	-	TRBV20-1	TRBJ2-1	CSASQLAGFYNEQFF	TGCAGTGCTAGTCAACTAGCGGGATTCTACAATGAGCAGTTCTTC
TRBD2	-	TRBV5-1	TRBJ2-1	CASSPGLVYNEQFF	TGCGCCAGCAGCCCTGGACTAGTCTACAATGAGCAGTTCTTC
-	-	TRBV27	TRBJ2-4	CASSLTGIGIQYF	TGTGCCAGCAGTTTAACAGGGATAGGCATTCAGTACTTC
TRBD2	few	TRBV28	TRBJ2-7	CASSTSGGNGRYEQYF	TGTGCCAGCAGCACTAGCGGGGGGAACGGGCGATACGAGCAGTACTTC
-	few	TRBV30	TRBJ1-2	CAWSLPSLYTF	TGTGCCTGGAGTCTACCTTCCCTCTACACCTTC
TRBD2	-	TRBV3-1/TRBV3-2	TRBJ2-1	CASSQDLRRGGSNEQFF	TGTGCCAGCAGCCAAGATTTACGGCGGGGGGGCAGCAATGAGCAGTTCTTC
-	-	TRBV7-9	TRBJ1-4	CASSLAGEEKLFF	TGTGCCAGCAGCTTAGCCGGGGAGGAAAAACTGTTTTTT
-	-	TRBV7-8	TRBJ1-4	CASSPPSFWGGEKLFF	TGTGCCAGCAGCCCTCCGTCCTTCTGGGGGGGGGAAAAACTGTTTTTT
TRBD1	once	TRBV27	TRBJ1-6	CASRSGQPRMPLHF	TGTGCCAGCAGGTCGGGACAGCCAAGGATGCCCCTCCACTTT
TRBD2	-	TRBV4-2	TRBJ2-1	CASSRVAGFNEQFF	TGTGCCAGCAGCCGGGTAGCGGGCTTCAATGAGCAGTTCTTC
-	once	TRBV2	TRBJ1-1	CASSVGQLNTEAFF	TGTGCCAGCAGTGTAGGACAGTTGAACACTGAAGCTTTCTTT
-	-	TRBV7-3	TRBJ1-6	CASSLGQEGSPLHF	TGTGCCAGCAGCTTAGGCCAGGAGGGTTCACCCCTCCACTTT
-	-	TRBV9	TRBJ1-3	CASSLTGNTIYF	TGTGCCAGCAGCTTAACTGGAAACACCATATATTTT
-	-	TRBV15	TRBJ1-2	CATSRDWLATGYGYTF	TGTGCCACCAGCAGAGATTGGCTTGCAACAGGCTATGGCTACACCTTC
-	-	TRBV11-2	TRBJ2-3	CASSWALTDTQYF	TGTGCCAGCAGCTGGGCCCTCACAGATACGCAGTATTTT
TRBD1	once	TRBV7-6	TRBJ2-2	CASSQGTGGPGELFF	TGTGCCAGCAGCCAAGGGACAGGGGGCCCCGGGGAGCTGTTTTTT
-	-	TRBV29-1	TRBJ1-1	CSVASSGGVDENTEAFF	TGCAGCGTTGCGTCCTCGGGGGGGGTTGATGAGAACACTGAAGCTTTCTTT
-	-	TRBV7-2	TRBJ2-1	CASSFQGLNEQFF	TGTGCCAGCAGCTTTCAGGGGTTGAATGAGCAGTTCTTC
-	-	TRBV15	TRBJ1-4	CATSSWVGELEKLFF	TGTGCCACCAGCAGCTGGGTTGGGGAGTTAGAAAAACTGTTTTTT
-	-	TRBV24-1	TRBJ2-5	CATSESLIQYF	TGTGCCACCAGTGAATCTCTTATCCAGTACTTC
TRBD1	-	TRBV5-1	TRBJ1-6	CASRKTTGVHSPLHF	TGCGCCAGCAGAAAGACGACAGGGGTGCATTCACCCCTCCACTTT
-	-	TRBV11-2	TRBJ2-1	CASSQDRRAEQFF	TGTGCCAGCAGCCAGGACCGGCGGGCTGAGCAGTTCTTC
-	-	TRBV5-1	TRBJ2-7	CASSPLQGTYEQYF	TGCGCCAGCAGCCCACTCCAGGGGACCTACGAGCAGTACTTC
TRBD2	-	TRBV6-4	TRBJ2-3	CASSDRGGLDTQYF	TGTGCCAGCAGTGACCGGGGGGGGCTTGATACGCAGTATTTT
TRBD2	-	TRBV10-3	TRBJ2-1	CAISQTSGAPYNEQFF	TGTGCCATCAGCCAGACTAGCGGGGCCCCCTACAATGAGCAGTTCTTC
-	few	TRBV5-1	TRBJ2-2	CASNPQAGTGELFF	TGCGCCAGCAATCCGCAGGCCGGCACCGGGGAGCTGTTTTTT
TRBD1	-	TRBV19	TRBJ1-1	CASRWDRGNTEAFF	TGTGCCAGTAGATGGGACAGGGGCAACACTGAAGCTTTCTTT